This T cell receptor beta chain emerged from a study of cytomegalovirus exposure and HLA in healthy donors. The CDR3 is 19 residues long. From germline, CDR1 is SNHLY and CDR2 FYNNEI. Trimming removed 5 bases from V and 4 bases from J; junction bases left unmatched: 17. Use of 60 Vbeta and 13 Jbeta primers characterized the PCR. Authors' methods: The count from a later analysis was tens of millions of unique TCR beta chains, some 12 million of them shared. Measured with immunoSEQ multiplex PCR; TCRdb has only the in-frame clones, and not every one. That table gives V, J and clone size, and the DNA gave D and trimming. The repertoire holds 55,000 to 70,000 clones, with roughly 68% as singletons.

Material: PBMCs. The clonotype was recovered from a woman aged 60 to 75 in good health and CMV-seropositive. The chain joins TRBV2 to TRBJ2-3; 11 bases are shared with TRBD2. The CDR3 reads CASSFPGTSGPSVSDTQYF. The CDR3 DNA sequence: TGTGCCAGCAGTTTTCCCGGGACTAGCGGCCCCAGCGTCTCAGATACGCAGTATTTT.